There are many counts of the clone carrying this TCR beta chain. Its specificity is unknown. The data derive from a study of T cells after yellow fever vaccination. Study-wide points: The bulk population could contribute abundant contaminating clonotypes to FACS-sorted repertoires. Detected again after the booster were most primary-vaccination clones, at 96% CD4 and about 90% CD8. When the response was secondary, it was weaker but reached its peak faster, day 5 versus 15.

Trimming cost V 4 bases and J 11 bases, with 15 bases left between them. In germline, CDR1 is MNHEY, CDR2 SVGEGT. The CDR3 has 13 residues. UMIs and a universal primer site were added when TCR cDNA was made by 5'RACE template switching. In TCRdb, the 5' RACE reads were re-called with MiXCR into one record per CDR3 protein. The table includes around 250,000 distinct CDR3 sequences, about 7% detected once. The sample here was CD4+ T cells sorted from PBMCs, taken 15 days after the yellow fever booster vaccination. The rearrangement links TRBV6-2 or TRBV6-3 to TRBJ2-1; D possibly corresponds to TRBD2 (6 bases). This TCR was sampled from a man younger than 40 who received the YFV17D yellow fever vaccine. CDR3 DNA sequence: TGTGCCAGCAGTTCGGAGGGGAGCAGGAAGCAGTTCTTC. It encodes CASSSEGSRKQFF.